This passage covers 30 T cell receptor beta chains from one sample sequenced in a study of blood T cell repertoires in COVID-19 (dated by TCRdb to 2020 to 2021). Library method: the immunoSEQ multiplex PCR assay. TCRdb mirrors the immuneACCESS table, restricted to in-frame sequences. Some clones are absent from its copies; in checked studies, under half trace to an unresolved V gene, and the reason for the others is unknown. The sample table shows some 220,000 clones, and 75% to 85% are seen once. Together, the top ten hold about 2.4% of the sample. Source material: peripheral blood. These receptors all come from a woman between 65 and 79 years old with COVID-19, enrolled during active disease.

This clone was found once. The genes are TRBV6-5 and TRBJ2-3; TRBD2 is a possible D gene (6 bases). Trimming shortened V by 10 bases and J by 4 bases, and 15 bases separated the two germline ends. Germline loops: CDR1 MNHEY, CDR2 SVGAGI. The CDR3 covers 13 residues. This CDR3 reads CATRTGSADTQYF. For the CDR3, the DNA is TGTGCCACCCGTACCGGGAGCGCAGATACGCAGTATTTT.

This sequence joins TRBV19 and TRBJ2-7; TRBD1 is a possible D gene (5 bases). The V gene lost 1 base and the J gene lost 0 bases, with 13 bases spanning the gap. From germline, CDR1 is LNHDA and CDR2 SQIVND (reference sequence). The CDR3 has 16 amino acids. CDR3 loop: CASSIGGRKNSYEQYF. In DNA, the CDR3 is TGTGCCAGTAGTATAGGGGGCAGGAAAAACTCCTACGAGCAGTACTTC.

In this sample, this clone turned up once. The chain links TRBV7-2 to TRBJ2-5; 8 positions match TRBD2. The ends lost 5 bases at V and 3 bases at J; junction bases unmatched: 11. CDR3 size: 16 residues. Germline CDR1 and CDR2: SGHTA and FQGNSA. The DNA for the CDR3 is TGTGCCAGCAGCCCGAGCCCCCAACTAGCGGAAGAGACCCAGTACTTC. This translates into CASSPSPQLAEETQYF.

The chain is built from TRBV11-2 and TRBJ1-4; no clear D. V was pared by 5 bases and J by 7 bases, with 11 bases between. In germline, CDR1 is SGHAT, CDR2 FQNNGV. This CDR3 region has 13 residues. CDR3 bases: TGTGCCAGCAGCGTTCGAGCCACTGAAAAACTGTTTTTT. Its translation: CASSVRATEKLFF. Filled out from reference TRBV11-2 and TRBJ1-4, the complete variable domain reads EAGVAQSPRYKIIEKRQSVAFWCNPISGHATLYWYQQILGQGPKLLIQFQNNGVVDDSQLPKDRFSAERLKGVDSTLKIQPAKLEDSAVYLCASSVRATEKLFFGSGTQLSVL.

The chain employs TRBV5-6 and TRBJ1-1; D ambiguous. V lost 3 bases and J 1 base, leaving 10 bases between the germline ends. The CDR3 is 14 residues long. Germline-derived CDR1 and CDR2 are SGHDT and YYEEEE. CDR3 in DNA: TGTGCCAGCAGCTCGTTACAAGAGAACACTGAAGCTTTCTTT. This translates into CASSSLQENTEAFF. Variable domain in full (rest from reference TRBV5-6 and TRBJ1-1): DAGVTQSPTHLIKTRGQQVTLRCSPKSGHDTVSWYQQALGQGPQFIFQYYEEEERQRGNFPDRFSGHQFPNYSSELNVNALLLGDSALYLCASSSLQENTEAFFGQGTRLTVV.

V usage is TRBV30 and J usage is TRBJ1-4; D is uncertain. The CDR3 totals 14 residues. Germline CDR1 is GTSNPN and CDR2 is SVGIG (reference sequence). Trimming took off 3 bases at V and 5 bases at J, with 13 bases between the two ends. CDR3 region: CAWRVSGFNEKLFF. CDR3 nucleotide sequence: TGTGCCTGGAGGGTATCAGGTTTCAATGAAAAACTGTTTTTT.

The rearrangement links TRBV3-1 (or the pseudogene TRBV3-2) to TRBJ1-2; 7 bases line up with TRBD1. This CDR3 is built from 14 residues. V lost 4 bases and J lost 1; bases outside the gene matches: 3. CDR1 is LGHDT, CDR2 YNNKEL, per germline (reference sequence). The CDR3 bases are TGTGCCAGCAGCCGGGACAGAATTAACTATGGCTACACCTTC. Amino acids: CASSRDRINYGYTF.

The chain carries TRBV9 and TRBJ2-1, with 9 bases identical to TRBD2. In germline, CDR1 is SGDLS, CDR2 YYNGEE. V trimming: 2 bases; J trimming: 6 bases; junction bases outside the gene matches: 6. The length of the CDR3 is 15 residues. CDR3: CASSVASGVPNEQFF. CDR3 nucleotide sequence: TGTGCCAGCAGCGTTGCTAGCGGGGTCCCCAATGAGCAGTTCTTC.

This clone was detected only once. The rearrangement links TRBV7-3 to TRBJ2-1, with D possibly matching TRBD2 (5 bases). There are 13 residues in the CDR3. The germline V and J ends were trimmed by 6 bases and 7 bases, with 13 bases remaining between them. Germline CDR1 reads SGHTA; CDR2 reads FQGTGA. This chain's CDR3 is CASRGIRRNEQFF. The CDR3 nucleotides read TGTGCCAGCAGGGGGATCCGGAGGAATGAGCAGTTCTTC.

The rearrangement joins TRBV30 to TRBJ1-2, with TRBD1 as a possible D gene (5 bases). V lost 4 bases, J lost 4 bases, and 22 bases lay in between. This CDR3 region has 16 residues. The germline V gene has CDR1 GTSNPN and CDR2 SVGIG (reference sequence). CDR3 sequence: CAWKNGGSGLSYGYTF. CDR3 sequence (DNA): TGTGCCTGGAAAAATGGTGGGTCAGGGTTGAGCTATGGCTACACCTTC.

The chain couples TRBV29-1 to TRBJ2-3; 8 positions match TRBD2. The CDR3 spans 15 residues. Per the germline V gene, CDR1 is SQVTM and CDR2 is ANQGSEA. After removal of 4 bases from V and 1 base from J, the junction contained 7 bases not matched to a gene. CDR3 sequence: CSVASSGIGTDTQYF. CDR3 nucleotides: TGCAGCGTTGCAAGTAGCGGGATCGGCACAGATACGCAGTATTTT.

The chain is built from TRBV18 and TRBJ1-5; D unclear. Trimming pared 6 bases from V and 4 bases from J, leaving 10 bases between. The CDR3 runs to 13 residues. Germline CDR1 is KGHSH and CDR2 is LQKENI. The CDR3, as DNA: TGTGCCAGCTCCCGAGGGAGTAATCAGCCCCAGCATTTT. It translates to CASSRGSNQPQHF. Full variable domain (remainder filled in from reference TRBV18 and TRBJ1-5): NAGVMQNPRHLVRRRGQEARLRCSPMKGHSHVYWYRQLPEEGLKFMVYLQKENIIDESGMPKERFSAEFPKEGPSILRIQQVVRGDSAAYFCASSRGSNQPQHFGDGTRLSIL.

The rearrangement links TRBV5-6 to TRBJ2-1; tentatively, D is TRBD2 (5 bases). The CDR3 totals 13 residues. The germline CDR1 and CDR2 sequences are SGHDT and YYEEEE. V lost 6 bases and J 6 bases, leaving 13 bases between the germline ends. This CDR3 is CASNSLAVNEQFF. As DNA, the CDR3 is TGTGCCAGCAACTCTCTAGCAGTCAATGAGCAGTTCTTC.

The chain has TRBV18 and TRBJ1-1, with TRBD1 matching 7 bases. V lost 3 bases to trimming and J lost 5 bases; unmatched junction nucleotides: 6. The CDR3 runs 14 residues. The germline V gene encodes CDR1 KGHSH and CDR2 LQKENI. The CDR3 protein is CASSPRQGGTEAFF. CDR3 DNA sequence: TGTGCCAGCTCACCCCGACAGGGAGGTACTGAAGCTTTCTTT.

V and J are TRBV5-5 and TRBJ2-1, with 10 positions matching TRBD1. V trimming: 4 bases; J trimming: 9 bases; junction bases outside the gene matches: 10. CDR1 SGHKS and CDR2 YYEKEE come from the germline V gene (reference sequence). The CDR3 has 15 amino acids. CDR3 nucleotide sequence: TGTGCCAGCAGCCAACAGGACAGGGGGGTCAGTGAGCAGTTCTTC. This encodes CASSQQDRGVSEQFF.

The V and J genes are TRBV11-3 and TRBJ2-1; the match to TRBD2 covers 10 bases. Trimming cost V 5 bases and J 9 bases; bases outside gene matches: 4. CDR3 length: 13 residues. The germline V gene encodes CDR1 SGHNT and CDR2 YENEEA. CDR3 sequence reads: CASSLAGVSEQFF. CDR3 sequence (DNA): TGTGCCAGCAGCCTAGCGGGAGTGAGTGAGCAGTTCTTC.

This chain connects TRBV5-1 to TRBJ2-1; 8 nucleotides align to TRBD2. V trimming: 4 bases; J trimming: 3 bases; junction bases outside the gene matches: 12. CDR3 length equals 17 residues. Per the germline V gene, CDR1 is SGHRS and CDR2 is YFSETQ. The chain's CDR3 is CASSLLTTRGGYNEQFF. The CDR3 DNA is TGCGCCAGCAGCCTCTTAACCACTCGGGGGGGCTACAATGAGCAGTTCTTC.

The J gene is TRBJ1-3, the V gene TRBV2; D is ambiguous. CDR1 is SNHLY, CDR2 FYNNEI, per germline. The CDR3 length is 15 residues. V shed 2 bases and J shed 0 bases, with 8 bases lying between them. CDR3 residues: CASSEQVFSGNTIYF. In DNA, the CDR3 is TGTGCCAGCAGTGAACAGGTCTTCTCTGGAAACACCATATATTTT.

V usage is TRBV5-1 and J usage is TRBJ1-1; D gene ambiguous. V was trimmed by 3 bases and J by 1 base, leaving 10 bases between them. The V gene's germline CDR1 is SGHRS and CDR2 YFSETQ. This CDR3 is built from 14 residues. This chain's CDR3 is CASSSQVQNTEAFF. CDR3 DNA: TGCGCCAGCAGCTCGCAGGTACAGAACACTGAAGCTTTCTTT.

The chain employs TRBV7-9 and TRBJ2-2; possibly TRBD1 for D (7 bases). With 4 bases removed from V and 6 bases from J, the gap between germline ends came to 15 bases. The CDR3 runs to 15 residues. CDR1 and CDR2 from the germline V gene are SEHNR and FQNEAQ (reference sequence). This chain's CDR3 is CASSSRQGGPGELFF. The CDR3 region has the DNA TGTGCCAGCAGCTCTCGACAGGGAGGTCCCGGGGAGCTGTTTTTT.

This clone has just a few counts. The rearrangement links TRBV24-1 to TRBJ2-6; TRBD1 agrees at 9 bases. Germline V gives CDR1 KGHDR, CDR2 SFDVKD. This CDR3 spans 18 amino acids. V trimming: 4 bases; J trimming: 2 bases; junction bases outside the gene matches: 8. The CDR3 DNA is TGTGCCACCAGTGACCCCGGGACAGGGAGTGCTGGGGCCAACGTCCTGACTTTC. Translation gives CATSDPGTGSAGANVLTF.

This clone was seen a few times. The rearrangement joins TRBV7-2 to TRBJ1-3, with D perhaps TRBD1 (5 bases). The CDR3 length is 15 residues. V was pared by 5 bases and J by 0 bases, with 11 bases between. CDR1 SGHTA and CDR2 FQGNSA come from the germline V gene. CDR3 bases: TGTGCCAGCAGCCCACAGACAGACTCTGGAAACACCATATATTTT. This translates into CASSPQTDSGNTIYF. Filled out from reference TRBV7-2 and TRBJ1-3, the complete variable domain reads GAGVSQSPSNKVTEKGKDVELRCDPISGHTALYWYRQSLGQGLEFLIYFQGNSAPDKSGLPSDRFSAERTGGSVSTLTIQRTQQEDSAVYLCASSPQTDSGNTIYFGEGSWLTVV.

J is TRBJ2-7 and V is TRBV11-2; tentatively, D is TRBD2 (6 bases). V lost 0 bases and J 0 bases, leaving 9 bases between the germline ends. In germline, CDR1 is SGHAT, CDR2 FQNNGV. The CDR3 contains 15 residues. CDR3 region: CASSLDGGVSYEQYF. The CDR3 bases are TGTGCCAGCAGCTTAGATGGCGGGGTCTCCTACGAGCAGTACTTC. Full variable domain (rest looked up from reference TRBV11-2 and TRBJ2-7): EAGVAQSPRYKIIEKRQSVAFWCNPISGHATLYWYQQILGQGPKLLIQFQNNGVVDDSQLPKDRFSAERLKGVDSTLKIQPAKLEDSAVYLCASSLDGGVSYEQYFGPGTRLTVT.

This chain connects TRBV5-1 to TRBJ2-4; 8 bases map to TRBD2. Losses at the gene ends were 4 bases for V and 0 bases for J; bases not matched to a gene: 15. CDR3 length equals 19 residues. Germline lookup yields CDR1 SGHRS and CDR2 YFSETQ. This chain's CDR3 is CASSPQSHSGDPAKNIQYF. CDR3 DNA: TGCGCCAGCAGCCCCCAATCCCATAGCGGGGACCCAGCCAAAAACATTCAGTACTTC.

The genes are TRBV5-1 and TRBJ2-7; no clear D gene. Germline V gene lookup returns CDR1 SGHRS and CDR2 YFSETQ. V dropped 3 bases and J dropped 3 bases, with 22 bases sitting between them. The CDR3 is made up of 17 amino acids. The CDR3 protein is CASSSTPPSASSYEQYF. The CDR3 region has the DNA TGCGCCAGCAGCTCGACTCCGCCATCCGCTTCGAGCTACGAGCAGTACTTC.

J is TRBJ2-3 and V is TRBV2, with 8 bases lining up with TRBD2. Germline-derived CDR1 and CDR2 are SNHLY and FYNNEI. Losses at the gene ends were 1 base for V and 0 bases for J; bases not matched to a gene: 3. There are 16 residues in the CDR3. The CDR3 sequence is CASSEGLAGSTDTQYF. The CDR3 nucleotides read TGTGCCAGCAGTGAAGGTCTAGCGGGTAGCACAGATACGCAGTATTTT.

V gene TRBV6-2 or TRBV6-3 combines with J gene TRBJ2-7; 8 positions agree with TRBD1. CDR3 size: 15 residues. Germline CDR1 is MNHEY and CDR2 is SVGEGT. The V gene end was trimmed by 5 bases and the J gene end by 5 bases; junction bases not matched to a gene: 11. The CDR3 DNA reads TGTGCCAGCAGTCCCCTACGGACAGGGACCCACGAGCAGTACTTC. Translated: CASSPLRTGTHEQYF.

This sequence joins TRBV15 and TRBJ2-3; TRBD2 might be the D (6 bases). V was cut by 0 bases and J by 6 bases, with 19 bases left in between. From germline, CDR1 is LNHNV and CDR2 YYDKDF (reference sequence). The CDR3 loop spans 17 amino acids. The CDR3 loop reads CATSRDLGLPSTDTQYF. In DNA form, the CDR3 reads TGTGCCACCAGCAGAGATTTGGGACTGCCCTCCACGGATACGCAGTATTTT.

V is TRBV18 and J is TRBJ1-1; no reliable D call. Germline assignment: CDR1 KGHSH and CDR2 LQKENI. This CDR3 is built from 15 residues. V was shortened by 6 bases and J by 0 bases, with 14 bases between the two germline ends. The CDR3 nucleotides read TGTGCCAGCTCCCCCCTGACTGAAATGAACACTGAAGCTTTCTTT. Translated, it gives CASSPLTEMNTEAFF.

The chain uses TRBV4-3 and TRBJ1-1, with a weak D call TRBD1 (5 bases). Trimming took off 1 base at V and 0 bases at J, with 12 bases between the two ends. The CDR3 totals 16 residues. Germline V gives CDR1 LGHNA, CDR2 YSLEER. CDR3 loop: CASSQGGRAVNTEAFF. In DNA form, the CDR3 reads TGCGCCAGCAGCCAAGGTGGCAGGGCGGTGAACACTGAAGCTTTCTTT.